This TCR beta chain derives from a study of blood T cell repertoires in COVID-19. Data came from immunoSEQ multiplex PCR; TCRdb stores just in-frame clones and leaves some out. The table shows under 250,000 clones, with more than 65% occurring only once. V gave up 0 bases and J gave up 7 bases, with 10 bases separating them. The length of the CDR3 is 14 residues. Germline lookup yields CDR1 LGHNA and CDR2 YNFKEQ. The receptor was isolated from a man aged 50-60 years with active or convalescent COVID-19. The material sequenced was peripheral blood. This chain joins TRBV4-2 and TRBJ2-1; D is ambiguous. As DNA, the CDR3 is TGTGCCAGCAGCCAAGATAGTACCCGGAATGAGCAGTTCTTC. Its protein product is CASSQDSTRNEQFF.